The rows below give T cell receptor beta chains drawn from one sample of a study of blood T cells in healthy people across ages. One entry per CDR3 protein results from TCRdb running MiXCR on the 5' RACE reads. The table records approximately 850,000 distinct CDR3 sequences, roughly 50% of them present only once. The sample comprised blood. The receptor set was obtained from a man aged 25 to 40 in good health. Each CDR3 is given with its conserved first and last residue. A D gene is named only where the DNA matches it firmly. Only some rows state a clone size, as once, few, many or a class for expanded clones.

d_gene	v_gene	abundance	j_gene	CDR3nt	CDR3aa
TRBD2	TRBV29-1	-	TRBJ2-7	TGCAGCGCTTCCGGGACTAGCGGGGGCTCCTACGAGCAGTACTTC	CSASGTSGGSYEQYF
TRBD1	TRBV5-1	many	TRBJ2-7	TGCGCCAGCAGCTTGGCAATAAGTACAGGGGACTACGAGCAGTACTTC	CASSLAISTGDYEQYF
-	TRBV20-1	-	TRBJ2-3	TGCAGTGCTACGAAAGCGGACTGGGACACAGATACGCAGTATTTT	CSATKADWDTDTQYF
TRBD2	TRBV4-3	few	TRBJ2-1	TGCGCCAGCAGCCGGTCGTCTAGCGGGAGGGCCGGTGATGAGCAGTTCTTC	CASSRSSSGRAGDEQFF
TRBD1	TRBV25-1	-	TRBJ2-1	TGTGCCAGCAGACCCGGGACAGGCTACAATGAGCAGTTCTTC	CASRPGTGYNEQFF
-	TRBV7-8	medium-sized	TRBJ2-7	TGTGCCAGCTTCGGGGGCGGGACGACCTACGAGCAGTACTTC	CASFGGGTTYEQYF
-	TRBV28	-	TRBJ2-5	TGTGCCACTGAGGGGACGTCCCGGGAGACCCAGTACTTC	CATEGTSRETQYF
TRBD2	TRBV9	once	TRBJ2-3	TGTGCCAGCAGCGTGGATTTAGCTAGCGGGAGGAAGCAGTATTTT	CASSVDLASGRKQYF
-	TRBV7-2	-	TRBJ2-1	TGTGCCAGCAGCTTAGCGCTAGAGAGTGGGGCGTGGCAGTTCTTC	CASSLALESGAWQFF
TRBD1	TRBV4-1	few	TRBJ2-5	TGCGCCAGCAGCCACCTCACAGGGGGTGAAGAGACCCAGTACTTC	CASSHLTGGEETQYF
TRBD1	TRBV5-1	many	TRBJ2-7	TGCGCCAGCAGCCTCGGACAGGGTCGGTACGAGCAGTACTTC	CASSLGQGRYEQYF
TRBD1	TRBV5-6	-	TRBJ1-2	TGTGCCAGCAGCTGGGACAGCGCTTCGGGTGGCTACACCTTC	CASSWDSASGGYTF
-	TRBV11-3	-	TRBJ2-1	TGTGCCAGCAGCTTGGGCCAGGGTCCATTCAATGAGCAGTTCTTC	CASSLGQGPFNEQFF
-	TRBV7-3	-	TRBJ1-1	TGTGCCAGCAAGCGGGGATCGGAAGACACTGAAGCTTTCTTT	CASKRGSEDTEAFF
-	TRBV20-1	-	TRBJ2-5	TGCAGTGCCACCCGGGACGCCACAACCCAGTACTTC	CSATRDATTQYF
-	TRBV10-2	-	TRBJ1-1	TGCGCCAGCAGTGAGACAGCATACACTGAAGCTTTCTTT	CASSETAYTEAFF
-	TRBV21-1	-	TRBJ2-3	TGTGCCAGCAGCAAATACATCTCACATCCTGACACAGATACGCAGTATTTT	CASSKYISHPDTDTQYF
TRBD1	TRBV10-3	-	TRBJ2-7	TGTGCCATCAGTGCTATCCGGGGACAGTCCTACGAGCAGTACTTC	CAISAIRGQSYEQYF
-	TRBV20-1	once	TRBJ2-3	TGCAGTGCCCCGATTGCAGTCGGCACAGATACGCAGTATTTT	CSAPIAVGTDTQYF
TRBD2	TRBV7-2	-	TRBJ2-3	TGTGCCAGCAGCTCTAGGACTAGCGGGAGCGATACGCAGTATTTT	CASSSRTSGSDTQYF
-	TRBV2	-	TRBJ2-7	TGTGCCAGCAGTAAGAGGTACGAGCAGTACTTC	CASSKRYEQYF
TRBD1	TRBV12-3/TRBV12-4	-	TRBJ2-7	TGTGCCACCTCGTCACAGGGGGCCTCCGAGCAGTACTTC	CATSSQGASEQYF
-	TRBV14	-	TRBJ1-2	TGTGCCAGCAGTTCTAACAGGGTCGGTGGCTACACCTTC	CASSSNRVGGYTF
TRBD1	TRBV20-1	-	TRBJ1-2	TGCAGTGCTGACTCGGGACAGGGGAGTCACTACGGCTACACCTTC	CSADSGQGSHYGYTF
-	TRBV21-1	-	TRBJ2-7	TGTGCCAGCAGGGAAACGAGTGGACCGCAACGTAACTCCTACGAGCAGTACTTC	CASRETSGPQRNSYEQYF
-	TRBV29-1	-	TRBJ1-1	TGCAGCGTTGAAAAGAACGTCAACACTGAAGCTTTCTTT	CSVEKNVNTEAFF
-	TRBV5-8	few	TRBJ1-2	TGTGCCAGCAGCCAACACGGTCCCGGGAGTGGCTACACCTTC	CASSQHGPGSGYTF
TRBD1	TRBV7-2	-	TRBJ2-5	TGTGCCAGCAGCGATGGGACAGCAATTTACCAAGAGACCCAGTACTTC	CASSDGTAIYQETQYF
TRBD2	TRBV9	-	TRBJ2-4	TGTGCCAGCAGCGTAGAGACTAGCGGGAGTGCAAAGTACTTC	CASSVETSGSAKYF
-	TRBV9	few	TRBJ2-4	TGTGCCAGCAGCGTAGGAAGTCAGGAAGGGGGCATTCAGTACTTC	CASSVGSQEGGIQYF
-	TRBV27	many	TRBJ1-4	TGTGCCAGCAGTCCCTCTAGCCGCGCAACTAATGAAAAACTGTTTTTT	CASSPSSRATNEKLFF
TRBD2	TRBV18	once	TRBJ2-1	TGTGCCAGCTCACCACCGGCTAGCGGGGGGGCGTATGAGCAGTTCTTC	CASSPPASGGAYEQFF
-	TRBV28	-	TRBJ1-2	TGTGCCAGCAGTTATCTCCGGGTTAGTGGCTACACCTTC	CASSYLRVSGYTF
-	TRBV7-9	-	TRBJ2-3	TGTGCCAGCAGCTCATGCACAGATACGCAGTATTTT	CASSSCTDTQYF
-	TRBV29-1	-	TRBJ2-1	TGCAGCGTTGAAGATCTGGTCAGGGCGGTTTGGAATGAGCAGTTCTTC	CSVEDLVRAVWNEQFF
-	TRBV7-9	-	TRBJ2-5	TGTGCCAGCAGCTTAGGGCAAACGCCGTACCAAGAGACCCAGTACTTC	CASSLGQTPYQETQYF
-	TRBV7-9	-	TRBJ2-7	TGTGCCAGCAGCTCAGATCGGTTGGACACTGTAATATACGAGCAGTACTTC	CASSSDRLDTVIYEQYF
-	TRBV14	few	TRBJ2-3	TGTGCCAGCAGCCTCTCGTTGACAGATACGCAGTATTTT	CASSLSLTDTQYF
-	TRBV5-1	-	TRBJ1-1	TGCGCCAGCAGCTTGTTTGGCGGGGCTAACACTGAAGCTTTCTTT	CASSLFGGANTEAFF
-	TRBV5-4	-	TRBJ2-7	TGTGCCAGCAGCTTGGATGCGGACACTTACGAGCAGTACTTC	CASSLDADTYEQYF
-	TRBV6-2/TRBV6-3	-	TRBJ2-1	TGTGCCAGCACACGTGGGGGCCTTTACAATGAGCAGTTCTTC	CASTRGGLYNEQFF
-	TRBV2	-	TRBJ2-5	TGTGCCAGCGTCCGGTATGAGACCCAGTACTTC	CASVRYETQYF
-	TRBV28	-	TRBJ2-7	TGTGCCAGCAGTTTAATTCGGACAGACTACGAGCAGTACTTC	CASSLIRTDYEQYF
TRBD1	TRBV7-2	few	TRBJ2-1	TGTGCCAGCAGCTTAACGCCGGGACAGCTTCACAATGAGCAGTTCTTC	CASSLTPGQLHNEQFF
-	TRBV10-3	-	TRBJ2-7	TGTGCCATCAGTGGAGGCATCGACGAGCAGTACTTC	CAISGGIDEQYF
-	TRBV7-6	few	TRBJ2-7	TGTGCCAGCAGCTTACAGCCCGGGGGGCTGGACTACGAGCAGTACTTC	CASSLQPGGLDYEQYF
-	TRBV10-3	-	TRBJ2-1	TGTGCCATCAGTGAGTCGAAGGGCAACAATGAGCAGTTCTTC	CAISESKGNNEQFF
TRBD1	TRBV7-2	few	TRBJ2-5	TGTGCCAGCAGCCAGGGGGGACAGGGCGGAATGGCCCAGTACTTC	CASSQGGQGGMAQYF
TRBD1	TRBV7-6	-	TRBJ2-7	TGTGCCGGCAGCCCGGGACAGGGGATATTCTACGAGCAGTACTTC	CAGSPGQGIFYEQYF
-	TRBV7-9	few	TRBJ2-3	TGTGCCAGCAGCTTAGCGCGGGGCGATACGCAGTATTTT	CASSLARGDTQYF
TRBD2	TRBV11-1	-	TRBJ2-1	TGTGCCAGCAGCTTAGCTCTAGCGGGTATGGATGAGCAGTTCTTC	CASSLALAGMDEQFF